A single sample gave rise to the 24 T cell receptor beta chains below, sequenced in a study of blood T cell repertoires in COVID-19. Only in-frame clones appear in the TCRdb table, and some are missing; sequencing was by immunoSEQ multiplex PCR. The profile shows more than 40,000 clones, 80% to 90% of them singletons. Sequencing was carried out using peripheral blood. The receptor source for this set is an elderly woman with acute or convalescent COVID-19.

The rearrangement uses TRBV19 and TRBJ1-6; D uncertain. The CDR3 totals 13 residues. Trimming left V 6 bases short and J 0 bases short, with 3 bases between. CDR1 is LNHDA, CDR2 SQIVND, per germline (reference sequence). The CDR3 region is CASSGSYNSPLHF. The CDR3 DNA is TGTGCCAGTAGCGGCTCCTATAATTCACCCCTCCACTTT.

The chain carries TRBV3-1 (or the pseudogene TRBV3-2) and TRBJ1-6; 8 bases map to TRBD1. This CDR3 contains 14 residues. Germline-derived CDR1 and CDR2 are LGHDT and YNNKEL (reference sequence). V trimming: 5 bases; J trimming: 6 bases; junction bases outside the gene matches: 3. CDR3 in DNA: TGTGCCAGCAGCGGAGGACAGGGTAATTCACCCCTCCACTTT. Protein product: CASSGGQGNSPLHF.

This clone was picked up one time. This chain uses TRBV6-1 with TRBJ2-1; no definite D call. CDR3 length: 14 amino acids. The germline V and J ends were trimmed by 4 bases and 7 bases, with 14 bases remaining between them. In germline, CDR1 is MNHNS, CDR2 SASEGT. CDR3 DNA sequence: TGTGCCAGCAGTGTAGCCCCAGGTTGGAATGAGCAGTTCTTC. Encoded protein: CASSVAPGWNEQFF.

This clone showed up just a few times. This chain links TRBV7-2 with TRBJ2-7; 7 bases match TRBD1. Germline V CDR1 and CDR2: SGHTA, FQGNSA. V was clipped by 3 bases and J by 2 bases; unmatched bases: 7. There are 15 residues in the CDR3. CDR3 sequence (DNA): TGTGCCAGCAGCTTTCAACAGGGGACAACCTACGAGCAGTACTTC. The encoded protein is CASSFQQGTTYEQYF.

The sample holds one count of this clone. The rearrangement joins TRBV6-5 to TRBJ1-5; D uncertain. Germline V gene data show CDR1 as MNHEY and CDR2 as SVGAGI. The length of the CDR3 is 13 residues. Trimming shortened V by 6 bases and J by 7 bases, and 13 bases separated the two germline ends. CDR3 sequence: CASSSGREQPQHF. The CDR3 DNA reads TGTGCCAGCAGCTCTGGGAGGGAACAGCCCCAGCATTTT.

The chain joins TRBV6-5 to TRBJ2-4; D uncertain. V lost 9 bases to trimming and J lost 1 base, with 13 bases between them. The CDR3 runs to 14 residues. Per the germline V gene, CDR1 is MNHEY and CDR2 is SVGAGI. DNA for the CDR3: TGTGCCAGTGGTGGCACCGGGGCCAAAAACATTCAGTACTTC. It specifies CASGGTGAKNIQYF.

This chain links TRBV3-1 (or the pseudogene TRBV3-2) with TRBJ2-1; TRBD2 matches at 7 bases. Germline trimming cut 1 base from V and 8 bases from J; bases unmatched to any gene: 2. The CDR3 consists of 13 residues. Germline loops: CDR1 LGHDT, CDR2 YNNKEL (reference sequence). For the CDR3, the DNA is TGTGCCAGCAGCCAAGGTCGGGGGGATGAGCAGTTCTTC. It translates to CASSQGRGDEQFF.

This chain joins TRBV14 and TRBJ2-1; the match to TRBD1 covers 10 bases. This CDR3 is built from 16 residues. The germline CDR1 and CDR2 sequences are SGHDN and FVKESK. V shed 2 bases, J shed 1 base, and the junction held 2 bases outside the gene matches. CDR3 coding DNA: TGTGCCAGCAGCCAACAGGGACAGGGGTCCTACAATGAGCAGTTCTTC. Translating gives CASSQQGQGSYNEQFF.

This chain links TRBV19 with TRBJ2-2; 7 nucleotides line up with TRBD2. The junction had 3 bases not matched to a gene; V was cut back by 11 bases and J by 0 bases. The CDR3 runs 13 residues. Germline assignment: CDR1 LNHDA and CDR2 SQIVND (reference sequence). The CDR3 nucleotides are TGTGCCCTAGCGGATGCGAACACCGGGGAGCTGTTTTTT. It specifies CALADANTGELFF.

CDR3 nucleotides: TGCGCCAGCAGCCGACTACAGGGGAGTTCACCCCTCCACTTT. Encoded protein: CASSRLQGSSPLHF. The chain employs TRBV4-1 and TRBJ1-6; 7 positions agree with TRBD1. This CDR3 comprises 14 residues. V trimming: 4 bases; J trimming: 9 bases; junction bases outside the gene matches: 6. CDR1 and CDR2 from the germline V gene are MGHRA and YSYEKL.

The chain is built from TRBV5-1 and TRBJ2-2, with a possible D match to TRBD1 (6 bases). The V gene lost 7 bases and the J gene lost 5 bases, with 12 bases spanning the gap. Germline V gene lookup returns CDR1 SGHRS and CDR2 YFSETQ. CDR3 size: 13 residues. The CDR3 sequence is CASGGQRTGELFF. DNA of the CDR3: TGCGCCAGCGGGGGACAACGGACCGGGGAGCTGTTTTTT.

This chain uses TRBV11-2 with TRBJ1-4; D unclear. The CDR3 is 16 amino acids. Germline values: CDR1 SGHAT, CDR2 FQNNGV. Deletions cut 1 base from V and 0 bases from J, with 9 bases between. CDR3 protein: CASSLGQSPTNEKLFF. For the CDR3, the DNA is TGTGCCAGCAGCTTAGGCCAGTCCCCAACTAATGAAAAACTGTTTTTT.

This chain uses TRBV27 with TRBJ1-6, with 9 positions matching TRBD1. The germline gives CDR1 MNHEY, CDR2 SMNVEV (reference sequence). V was clipped by 6 bases and J by 9 bases; unmatched bases: 3. The CDR3 length is 13 residues. The DNA of the CDR3 is TGTGCCAGCAGGGGACAGGGCGGTTCACCCCTCCACTTT. Translated: CASRGQGGSPLHF.

This sequence joins TRBV7-8 and TRBJ2-1, with TRBD1 matching 8 bases. This CDR3 comprises 16 residues. Germline V lookup: CDR1 SGHVS, CDR2 FQNEAQ. V lost 5 bases and J lost 8; bases outside the gene matches: 14. The DNA for the CDR3 is TGTGCCAGCAGCCTAGTAACAGGGGGATTTATTGATGAGCAGTTCTTC. It codes for CASSLVTGGFIDEQFF.

The V call is TRBV3-1 (or the pseudogene TRBV3-2), the J call TRBJ1-2, with 9 bases matching TRBD1. The germline CDR1 and CDR2 sequences are LGHDT and YNNKEL (reference sequence). V lost 4 bases and J lost 9; bases outside the gene matches: 12. This CDR3 spans 15 amino acids. The CDR3 loop is CASSPVGQGFNSYTF. The CDR3 DNA follows: TGTGCCAGCAGCCCAGTCGGACAGGGGTTTAATAGCTACACCTTC.

This chain's CDR3 is CASSRTDNEKLFF. CDR3 bases: TGCGCCAGCAGTCGGACAGATAATGAAAAACTGTTTTTT. J is TRBJ1-4 and V is TRBV5-1; D is possibly TRBD1 (6 bases). Germline V gene sequence: CDR1 SGHRS, CDR2 YFSETQ. CDR3 length equals 13 residues. V lost 5 bases and J lost 4, with 9 bases in between.

The chain has TRBV19 and TRBJ2-2; maybe TRBD1 (8 bases). The CDR3 spans 11 residues. Trimming took off 6 bases at V and 16 bases at J, with 15 bases between the two ends. Germline V CDR1 and CDR2: LNHDA, SQIVND (reference sequence). CDR3 DNA: TGTGCCAGTAGCTCGGACAGGGAGGGGTTTTTT. This gives the protein CASSSDREGFF.

With regard to this clone: A read error may account for a junction end that differs from germline. The rearrangement uses TRBV2 and TRBJ1-2; D remains ambiguous. CDR3 length equals 13 residues. CDR1 SNHLY and CDR2 FYNNEI come from the germline V gene. CDR3 amino acids: CAGSERGSYGYTF. CDR3 nucleotides: TGTGCCGGCAGTGAACGGGGATCTTATGGCTACACCTTC. Variable domain in full (rest from reference TRBV2 and TRBJ1-2): EPEVTQTPSHQVTQMGQEVILRCVPISNHLYFYWYRQILGQKVEFLVSFYNNEISEKSEIFDDQFSVERPDGSNFTLKIRSTKLEDSAMYFCAGSERGSYGYTFGSGTRLTVV.

This chain joins TRBV30 and TRBJ1-4; D is perhaps TRBD1 (5 bases). Trimming shortened V by 4 bases and J by 5 bases, and 14 bases separated the two germline ends. This CDR3 spans 14 amino acids. Looked up from germline, CDR1 is GTSNPN and CDR2 is SVGIG (reference sequence). The CDR3 DNA follows: TGTGCCTGGAATGGGGCGATCGCCAATGAAAAACTGTTTTTT. Residues: CAWNGAIANEKLFF.

This chain joins TRBV3-1 (or the pseudogene TRBV3-2) and TRBJ1-3; D remains ambiguous. Germline values: CDR1 LGHDT, CDR2 YNNKEL (reference sequence). V was pared by 3 bases and J by 0 bases, with 9 bases between. The CDR3 consists of 15 residues. CDR3 sequence (DNA): TGTGCCAGCAGCCAGGGTCCGGGCTCTGGAAACACCATATATTTT. It specifies CASSQGPGSGNTIYF.

V and J are TRBV11-2 and TRBJ1-5, with D possibly matching TRBD1 (6 bases). Germline V lookup: CDR1 SGHAT, CDR2 FQNNGV. V lost 5 bases to trimming and J lost 1 base, with 12 bases between them. This CDR3 is built from 15 residues. The CDR3 nucleotides are TGTGCCAGCAGCCTCCGGGGGGGCAGCAATCAGCCCCAGCATTTT. It specifies CASSLRGGSNQPQHF.

A few counts support this clone. This chain uses TRBV11-3 with TRBJ2-2; D gene ambiguous. The CDR3 loop spans 12 amino acids. The V end lost 5 bases, the J end lost 7 bases, and 8 bases lay between the germline ends. CDR1 is SGHNT, CDR2 YENEEA, per germline. This CDR3 reads CASSPFSGELFF. DNA of the CDR3: TGTGCCAGCAGCCCCTTTAGCGGGGAGCTGTTTTTT.

V is TRBV2 and J is TRBJ1-1; weak D call: TRBD1 (6 bases). From germline, CDR1 is SNHLY and CDR2 FYNNEI. V shed 10 bases and J shed 4 bases, with 16 bases lying between them. The CDR3 totals 13 residues. In DNA, the CDR3 is TGTGCCACTAGATACAGGGACGTCACTGAAGCTTTCTTT. Translation gives CATRYRDVTEAFF.

The chain joins TRBV6-5 to TRBJ2-7; D possibly corresponds to TRBD2 (6 bases). Germline CDR1 reads MNHEY; CDR2 reads SVGAGI. The CDR3 length is 15 residues. The ends were cut back, 7 bases at V and 7 bases at J, with 23 bases in the middle. In DNA, the CDR3 is TGTGCCAGCATCGGTTCGGAGGGGCTCGGAGCGGAGCAGTACTTC. It codes for CASIGSEGLGAEQYF.